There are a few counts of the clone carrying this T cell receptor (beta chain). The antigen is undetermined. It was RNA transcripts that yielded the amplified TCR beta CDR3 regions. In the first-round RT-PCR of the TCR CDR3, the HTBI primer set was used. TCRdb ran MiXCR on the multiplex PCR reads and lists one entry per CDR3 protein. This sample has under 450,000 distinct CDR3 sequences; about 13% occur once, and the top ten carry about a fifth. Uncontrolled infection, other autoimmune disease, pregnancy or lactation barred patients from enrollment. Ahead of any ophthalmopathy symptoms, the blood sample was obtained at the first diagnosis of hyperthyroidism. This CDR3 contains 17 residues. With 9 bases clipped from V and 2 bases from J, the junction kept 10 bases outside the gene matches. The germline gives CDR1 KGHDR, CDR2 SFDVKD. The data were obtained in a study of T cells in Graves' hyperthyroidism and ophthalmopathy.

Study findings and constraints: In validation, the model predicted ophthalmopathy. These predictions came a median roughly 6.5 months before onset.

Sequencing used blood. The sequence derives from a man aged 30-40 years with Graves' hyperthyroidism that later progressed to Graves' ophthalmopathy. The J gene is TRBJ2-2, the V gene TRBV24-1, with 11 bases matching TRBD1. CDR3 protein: CATGRTGGGLNTGELFF. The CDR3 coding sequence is TGTGCCACCGGGCGGACAGGGGGCGGATTAAACACCGGGGAGCTGTTTTTT.